The rows below give T cell receptor beta chains drawn from one sample of a study of OX40 agonist ivuxolimab in advanced cancers. Generated by immunoSEQ multiplex PCR, the TCRdb table keeps only in-frame clones and is missing some. The sample contains tens of thousands of clones, approximately 86% of which appear only once. The material was CD4+ or CD8+ T cells sorted from blood, obtained in a trial of the OX40 agonist ivuxolimab. The receptors come from an adult with an advanced solid tumor such as melanoma, head and neck, liver or kidney cancer. The CDR3 runs from the conserved cysteine through the conserved F or W. Fields, in order: clone size, J gene, D gene, V gene, CDR3 DNA, CDR3 protein. The D gene is left open where the match is weak. Expanded clones are given a class, and other clones once, few, many or no size at all.

clone_size: -
j_call: TRBJ2-7
d_call: -
v_call: TRBV7-2
cdr3_nt: TGTGCCAGCAGCACGAACTACGAGCAGTACTTC
cdr3_aa: CASSTNYEQYF

clone_size: -
j_call: TRBJ2-7
d_call: -
v_call: TRBV5-1
cdr3_nt: TGCGCCAGCAGCTTGGGACACACCGGGTCCTACGAGCAGTACTTC
cdr3_aa: CASSLGHTGSYEQYF

clone_size: -
j_call: TRBJ2-3
d_call: TRBD2
v_call: TRBV7-3
cdr3_nt: TGTGCCAGCAGCTCGATCCCTAGCGGGGGTAGCACAGATACGCAGTATTTT
cdr3_aa: CASSSIPSGGSTDTQYF

clone_size: -
j_call: TRBJ2-1
d_call: -
v_call: TRBV4-1
cdr3_nt: TGCGCCAGCAGCCATTTACTCTCTGTGGATGAGCAGTTCTTC
cdr3_aa: CASSHLLSVDEQFF

clone_size: -
j_call: TRBJ1-2
d_call: TRBD1
v_call: TRBV5-5
cdr3_nt: TGTGCCAGCAGCTTAGAGACAGGGGTGTACTATGGCTACACCTTC
cdr3_aa: CASSLETGVYYGYTF

clone_size: medium-sized
j_call: TRBJ1-1
d_call: -
v_call: TRBV20-1
cdr3_nt: TGCAGTGTCGAGACCGGGGATGAAGCTTTCTTT
cdr3_aa: CSVETGDEAFF

clone_size: -
j_call: TRBJ2-3
d_call: -
v_call: TRBV5-5
cdr3_nt: TGTGCCAGCAGTAGCAGGTCAGATACGCAGTATTTT
cdr3_aa: CASSSRSDTQYF

clone_size: -
j_call: TRBJ2-7
d_call: -
v_call: TRBV7-9
cdr3_nt: TGTGCCAGCAGGAGGGGCAGGGAGTACGAGCAGTACTTC
cdr3_aa: CASRRGREYEQYF

clone_size: -
j_call: TRBJ2-2
d_call: -
v_call: TRBV18
cdr3_nt: TGTGCCAGCTCACCCTCATCTGGCAGGGACACCGGGGAGCTGTTTTTT
cdr3_aa: CASSPSSGRDTGELFF

clone_size: -
j_call: TRBJ1-1
d_call: -
v_call: TRBV7-9
cdr3_nt: TGTGCCAGCAGCTTGCCTCAGTGGAACACTGAAGCTTTCTTT
cdr3_aa: CASSLPQWNTEAFF

clone_size: -
j_call: TRBJ2-7
d_call: -
v_call: TRBV19
cdr3_nt: TGTGCCAGTAGTATAAGTACTGAGGGGTTCGACGAGCAGTACTTC
cdr3_aa: CASSISTEGFDEQYF

clone_size: -
j_call: TRBJ2-2
d_call: -
v_call: TRBV19
cdr3_nt: TGTGCCAGTAGTATTCTTCCAGTACGCACCGGGGAGCTGTTTTTT
cdr3_aa: CASSILPVRTGELFF

clone_size: -
j_call: TRBJ2-7
d_call: -
v_call: TRBV6-7
cdr3_nt: TGTGCCAGCAGTTACTCTACGGGAGTCTACGAGCAGTACTTC
cdr3_aa: CASSYSTGVYEQYF

clone_size: -
j_call: TRBJ2-5
d_call: -
v_call: TRBV6-5
cdr3_nt: TGTGCCAGCAGTTACGTCAGGAGGGCCGAAGAGACCCAGTACTTC
cdr3_aa: CASSYVRRAEETQYF

clone_size: once
j_call: TRBJ2-7
d_call: -
v_call: TRBV7-9
cdr3_nt: TGTGCCAGCAGCTTAGCCGGGCCTTTAGAGCAGTACTTC
cdr3_aa: CASSLAGPLEQYF

clone_size: -
j_call: TRBJ2-6
d_call: TRBD1
v_call: TRBV9
cdr3_nt: TGTGCCAGCAGCGCGCCGGGACAGACCTCTGGGGCCAACGTCCTGACTTTC
cdr3_aa: CASSAPGQTSGANVLTF

clone_size: -
j_call: TRBJ2-5
d_call: -
v_call: TRBV7-9
cdr3_nt: TGTGCCAGCAGCGCCCCCGGGGGCGCGGGGGAGACCCAGTACTTC
cdr3_aa: CASSAPGGAGETQYF

clone_size: -
j_call: TRBJ2-3
d_call: TRBD2
v_call: TRBV10-2
cdr3_nt: TGCGCCAGCAGTGGGACTAGCGGGGGCCGCACAGATACGCAGTATTTT
cdr3_aa: CASSGTSGGRTDTQYF

clone_size: -
j_call: TRBJ2-3
d_call: -
v_call: TRBV6-5
cdr3_nt: TGTGCCAGCAGTTGGGCGGATACGCAGTATTTT
cdr3_aa: CASSWADTQYF

clone_size: -
j_call: TRBJ1-3
d_call: -
v_call: TRBV9
cdr3_nt: TGTGCCAGCAGCGTAGGTCAGGGCACTGGAAACACCATATATTTT
cdr3_aa: CASSVGQGTGNTIYF

clone_size: -
j_call: TRBJ1-6
d_call: -
v_call: TRBV19
cdr3_nt: TGTGCCAGTAGTTGGACGGAGGATGGGGCCCTCCACTTT
cdr3_aa: CASSWTEDGALHF

clone_size: -
j_call: TRBJ2-5
d_call: -
v_call: TRBV9
cdr3_nt: TGTGCCAGCAGCTTCTCGACCGCAACGGGGGCCCAGTACTTC
cdr3_aa: CASSFSTATGAQYF

clone_size: -
j_call: TRBJ1-1
d_call: TRBD1
v_call: TRBV28
cdr3_nt: TGTGCCAGCAGCCCCACAACGATCGGGACAGGGCATGAAGCTTTCTTT
cdr3_aa: CASSPTTIGTGHEAFF

clone_size: -
j_call: TRBJ2-3
d_call: TRBD1
v_call: TRBV7-2
cdr3_nt: TGTGCCAGCAGCGCGTGGACAGGCTTCACAGATACGCAGTATTTT
cdr3_aa: CASSAWTGFTDTQYF

clone_size: -
j_call: TRBJ2-3
d_call: -
v_call: TRBV2
cdr3_nt: TGTGCCAGCAGGGACAGAGATAGCACAGATACGCAGTATTTT
cdr3_aa: CASRDRDSTDTQYF

clone_size: -
j_call: TRBJ1-6
d_call: -
v_call: TRBV9
cdr3_nt: TGTGCCAGCAGCTCAACCCCAGGGGCCCTCCACTTT
cdr3_aa: CASSSTPGALHF